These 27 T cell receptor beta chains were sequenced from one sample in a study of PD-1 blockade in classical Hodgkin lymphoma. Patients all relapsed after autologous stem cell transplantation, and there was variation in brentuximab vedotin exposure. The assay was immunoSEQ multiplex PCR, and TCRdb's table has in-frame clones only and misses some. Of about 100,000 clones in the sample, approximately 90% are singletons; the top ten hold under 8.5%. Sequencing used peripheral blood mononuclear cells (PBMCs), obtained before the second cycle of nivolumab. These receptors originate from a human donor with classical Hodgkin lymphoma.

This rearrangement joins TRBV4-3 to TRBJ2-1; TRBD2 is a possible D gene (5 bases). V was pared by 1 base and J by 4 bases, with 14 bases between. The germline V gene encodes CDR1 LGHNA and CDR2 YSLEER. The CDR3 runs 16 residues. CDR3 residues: CASSQGWETMYNEQFF. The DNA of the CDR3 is TGCGCCAGCAGCCAAGGGTGGGAGACTATGTACAATGAGCAGTTCTTC.

The DNA of the CDR3 is TGTGCCTGGTCAGGTAGAGGCTATGGCTACACCTTC. Protein: CAWSGRGYGYTF. The chain employs TRBV30 and TRBJ1-2; D unresolved. Germline V CDR1 and CDR2: GTSNPN, SVGIG (reference sequence). The CDR3 runs 12 residues. The V and J ends lost 5 bases and 4 bases respectively, with 11 bases between them.

The CDR3 region has the DNA TGTGCCAGCAGCTTGGAAGTCGGGGACTACTACAATGAGCAGTTCTTC. Its translation is CASSLEVGDYYNEQFF. V gene TRBV5-5 combines with J gene TRBJ2-1, with 7 bases aligning to TRBD2. The CDR3 loop spans 16 amino acids. Germline V lookup: CDR1 SGHKS, CDR2 YYEKEE (reference sequence). The V segment lost 0 bases and the J segment 3 bases; nucleotides outside the gene matches: 6.

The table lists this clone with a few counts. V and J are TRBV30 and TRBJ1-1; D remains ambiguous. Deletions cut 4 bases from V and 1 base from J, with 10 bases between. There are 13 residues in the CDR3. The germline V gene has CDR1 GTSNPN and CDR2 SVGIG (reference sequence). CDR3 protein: CAWTLIGNTEAFF. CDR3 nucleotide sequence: TGTGCCTGGACACTTATCGGGAACACTGAAGCTTTCTTT.

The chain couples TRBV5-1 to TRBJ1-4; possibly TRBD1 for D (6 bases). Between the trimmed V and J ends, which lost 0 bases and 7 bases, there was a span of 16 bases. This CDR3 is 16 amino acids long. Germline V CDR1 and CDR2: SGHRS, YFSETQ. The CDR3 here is CASSLAGTQGGEKLFF. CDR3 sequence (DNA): TGCGCCAGCAGCTTGGCCGGGACCCAAGGGGGTGAAAAACTGTTTTTT.

The CDR3 protein is CASSPRTGTGELFF. Written as DNA, the CDR3 is TGTGCCAGCAGCCCGAGGACAGGCACCGGGGAGCTGTTTTTT. The chain couples TRBV11-3 to TRBJ2-2; 7 bases map to TRBD1. The V gene end was trimmed by 5 bases and the J gene end by 4 bases; junction bases not matched to a gene: 4. Germline loops: CDR1 SGHNT, CDR2 YENEEA. This CDR3 has 14 amino acids.

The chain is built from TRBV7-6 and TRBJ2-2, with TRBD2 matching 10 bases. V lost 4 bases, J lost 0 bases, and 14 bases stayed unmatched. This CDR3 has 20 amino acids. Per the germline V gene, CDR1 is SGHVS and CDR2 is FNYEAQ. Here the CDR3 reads CASSYYSGGIDIANTGELFF. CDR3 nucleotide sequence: TGTGCCAGCAGCTATTATAGCGGGGGGATAGATATCGCGAACACCGGGGAGCTGTTTTTT.

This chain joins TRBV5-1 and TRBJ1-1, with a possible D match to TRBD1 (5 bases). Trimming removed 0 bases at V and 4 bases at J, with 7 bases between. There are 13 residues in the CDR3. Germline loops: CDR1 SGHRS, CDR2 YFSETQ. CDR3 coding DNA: TGCGCCAGCAGCTTGGAGGGGTTCACTGAAGCTTTCTTT. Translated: CASSLEGFTEAFF.

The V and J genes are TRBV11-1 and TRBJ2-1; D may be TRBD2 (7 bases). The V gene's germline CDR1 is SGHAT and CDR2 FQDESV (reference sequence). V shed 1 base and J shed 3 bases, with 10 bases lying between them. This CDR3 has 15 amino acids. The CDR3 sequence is CASSLGGGLYNEQFF. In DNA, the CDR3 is TGTGCCAGCAGCTTAGGGGGGGGCCTCTACAATGAGCAGTTCTTC.

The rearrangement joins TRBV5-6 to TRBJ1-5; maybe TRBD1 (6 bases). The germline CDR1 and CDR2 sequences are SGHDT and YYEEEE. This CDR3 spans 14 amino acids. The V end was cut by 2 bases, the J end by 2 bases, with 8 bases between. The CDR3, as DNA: TGTGCCAGCAGCTTTCGGGGGCGCAATCAGCCCCAGCATTTT. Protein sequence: CASSFRGRNQPQHF.

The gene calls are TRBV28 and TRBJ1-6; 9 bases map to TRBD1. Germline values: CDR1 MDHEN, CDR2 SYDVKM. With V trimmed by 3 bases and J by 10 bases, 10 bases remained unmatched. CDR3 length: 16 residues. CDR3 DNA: TGTGCCAGCAGTTTTTTCACAGGGGGCTTTCGCTCACCCCTCCACTTT. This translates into CASSFFTGGFRSPLHF.

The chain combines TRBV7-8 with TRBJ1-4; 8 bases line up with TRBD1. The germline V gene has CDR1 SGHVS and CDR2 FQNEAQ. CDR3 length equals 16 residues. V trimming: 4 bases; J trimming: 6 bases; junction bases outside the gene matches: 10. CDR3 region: CASSSRILDRDEKLFF. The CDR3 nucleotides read TGTGCCAGCAGCTCTCGGATCCTGGACAGGGATGAAAAACTGTTTTTT.

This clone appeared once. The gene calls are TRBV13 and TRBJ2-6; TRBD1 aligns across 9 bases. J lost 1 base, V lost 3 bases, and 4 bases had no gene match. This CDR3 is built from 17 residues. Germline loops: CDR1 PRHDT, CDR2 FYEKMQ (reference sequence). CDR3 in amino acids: CASSFRDRASGANVLTF. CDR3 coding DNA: TGTGCCAGCAGCTTCCGGGACAGGGCTTCTGGGGCCAACGTCCTGACTTTC. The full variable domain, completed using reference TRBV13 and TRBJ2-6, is AAGVIQSPRHLIKEKRETATLKCYPIPRHDTVYWYQQGPGQDPQFLISFYEKMQSDKGSIPDRFSAQQFSDYHSELNMSSLELGDSALYFCASSFRDRASGANVLTFGAGSRLTVL.

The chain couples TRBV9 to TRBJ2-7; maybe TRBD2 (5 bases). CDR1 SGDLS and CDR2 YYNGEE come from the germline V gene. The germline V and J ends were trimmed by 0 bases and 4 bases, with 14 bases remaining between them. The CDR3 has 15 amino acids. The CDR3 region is CASSVGGSEGYEQYF. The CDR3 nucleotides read TGTGCCAGCAGCGTAGGGGGTAGCGAGGGATACGAGCAGTACTTC.

Written as DNA, the CDR3 is TGTGCCAGTAGTATCGGGGGTTGGAGTAACTATGGCTACACCTTC. Its protein is CASSIGGWSNYGYTF. The chain recombines TRBV19 with TRBJ1-2, with D perhaps TRBD1 (5 bases). The CDR3 length is 15 residues. Deletions cut 3 bases from V and 1 base from J, with 12 bases between. Germline loops: CDR1 LNHDA, CDR2 SQIVND (reference sequence).

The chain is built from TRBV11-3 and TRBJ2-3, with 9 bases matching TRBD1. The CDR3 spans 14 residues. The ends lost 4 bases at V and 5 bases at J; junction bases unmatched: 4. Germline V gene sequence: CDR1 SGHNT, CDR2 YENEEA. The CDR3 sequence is CASSWGQGEDTQYF. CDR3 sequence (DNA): TGTGCCAGCAGCTGGGGACAGGGAGAAGATACGCAGTATTTT.

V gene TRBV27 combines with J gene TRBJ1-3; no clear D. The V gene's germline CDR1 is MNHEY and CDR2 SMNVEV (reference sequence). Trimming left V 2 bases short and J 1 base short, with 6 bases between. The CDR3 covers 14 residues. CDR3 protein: CASSLAGSGNTIYF. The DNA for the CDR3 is TGTGCCAGCAGTTTAGCAGGATCTGGAAACACCATATATTTT.

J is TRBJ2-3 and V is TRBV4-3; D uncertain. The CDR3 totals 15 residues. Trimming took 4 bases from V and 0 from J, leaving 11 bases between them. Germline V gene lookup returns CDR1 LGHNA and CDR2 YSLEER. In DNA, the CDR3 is TGCGCCAGCAGCCCCCAGGCCTATAGCACAGATACGCAGTATTTT. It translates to CASSPQAYSTDTQYF.

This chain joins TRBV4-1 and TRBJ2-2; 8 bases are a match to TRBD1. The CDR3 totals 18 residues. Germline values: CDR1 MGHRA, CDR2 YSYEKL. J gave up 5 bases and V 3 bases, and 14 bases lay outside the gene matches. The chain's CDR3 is CASSHAGGRGVITGELFF. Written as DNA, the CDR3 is TGCGCCAGCAGCCACGCAGGGGGCAGGGGCGTCATTACCGGGGAGCTGTTTTTT.

The CDR3 coding sequence is TGCGCCAGCAGCTTTAGATGGACTAGCGGGAACCAAGAGACCCAGTACTTC. The encoded protein is CASSFRWTSGNQETQYF. J is TRBJ2-5 and V is TRBV5-1, with 12 bases lining up with TRBD2. V lost 2 bases to trimming and J lost 0 bases; unmatched junction nucleotides: 5. Germline V lookup: CDR1 SGHRS, CDR2 YFSETQ. CDR3 size: 17 residues. Filled out from reference TRBV5-1 and TRBJ2-5, the complete variable domain reads KAGVTQTPRYLIKTRGQQVTLSCSPISGHRSVSWYQQTPGQGLQFLFEYFSETQRNKGNFPGRFSGRQFSNSRSEMNVSTLELGDSALYLCASSFRWTSGNQETQYFGPGTRLLVL.

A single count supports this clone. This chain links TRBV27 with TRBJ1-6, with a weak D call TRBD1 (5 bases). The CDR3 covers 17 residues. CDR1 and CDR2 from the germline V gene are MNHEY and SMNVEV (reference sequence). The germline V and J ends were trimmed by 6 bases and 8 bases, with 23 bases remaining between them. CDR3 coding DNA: TGTGCCAGCAGACTACAGGCGGGGCTCGTTGGTTATTCACCCCTCCACTTT. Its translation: CASRLQAGLVGYSPLHF.

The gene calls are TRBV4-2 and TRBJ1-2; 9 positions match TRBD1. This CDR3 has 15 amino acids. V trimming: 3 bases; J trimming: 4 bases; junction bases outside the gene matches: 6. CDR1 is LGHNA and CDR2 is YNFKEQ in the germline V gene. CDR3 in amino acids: CASSHLDRGSYGYTF. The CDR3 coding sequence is TGTGCCAGCAGCCACTTGGACAGGGGATCCTATGGCTACACCTTC.

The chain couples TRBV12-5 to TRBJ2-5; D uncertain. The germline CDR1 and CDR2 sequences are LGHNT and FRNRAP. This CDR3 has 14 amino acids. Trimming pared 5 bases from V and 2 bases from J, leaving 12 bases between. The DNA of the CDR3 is TGTGCTAGTGGTAATACTCGGCTTCAAGAGACCCAGTACTTC. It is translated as CASGNTRLQETQYF.

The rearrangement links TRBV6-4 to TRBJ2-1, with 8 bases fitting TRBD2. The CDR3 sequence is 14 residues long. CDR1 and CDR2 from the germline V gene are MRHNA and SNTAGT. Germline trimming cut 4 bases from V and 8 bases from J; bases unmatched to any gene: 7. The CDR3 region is CASSAGGAPDEQFF. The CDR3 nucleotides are TGTGCCAGCAGTGCGGGGGGGGCTCCGGATGAGCAGTTCTTC.

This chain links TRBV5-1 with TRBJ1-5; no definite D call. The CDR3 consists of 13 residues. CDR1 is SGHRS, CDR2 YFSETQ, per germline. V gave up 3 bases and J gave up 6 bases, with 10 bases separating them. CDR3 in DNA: TGCGCCAGCAGCTCAACAGTGGGTCAGCCCCAGCATTTT. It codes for CASSSTVGQPQHF.

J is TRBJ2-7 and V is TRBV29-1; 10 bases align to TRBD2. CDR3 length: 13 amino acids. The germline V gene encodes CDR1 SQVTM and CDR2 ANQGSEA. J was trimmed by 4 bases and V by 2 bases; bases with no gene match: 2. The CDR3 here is CSVESSGGYEQYF. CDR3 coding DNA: TGCAGCGTTGAATCTAGCGGGGGATACGAGCAGTACTTC.

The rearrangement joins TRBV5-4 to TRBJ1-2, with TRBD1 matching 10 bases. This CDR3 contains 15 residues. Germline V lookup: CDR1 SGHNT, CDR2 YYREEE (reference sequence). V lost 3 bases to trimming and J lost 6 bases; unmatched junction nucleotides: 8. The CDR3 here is CASSSRDRGNHGYTF. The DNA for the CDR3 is TGTGCCAGCAGCTCCCGGGACAGGGGAAACCATGGCTACACCTTC.